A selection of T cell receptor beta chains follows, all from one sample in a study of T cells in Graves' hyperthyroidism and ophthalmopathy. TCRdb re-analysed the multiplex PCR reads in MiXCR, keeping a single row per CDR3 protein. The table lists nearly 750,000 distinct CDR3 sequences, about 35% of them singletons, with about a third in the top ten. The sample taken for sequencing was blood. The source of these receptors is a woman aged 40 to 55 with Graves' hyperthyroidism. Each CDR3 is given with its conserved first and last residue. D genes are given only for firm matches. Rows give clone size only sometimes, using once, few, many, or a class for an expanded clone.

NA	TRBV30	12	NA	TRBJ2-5	TGTGCCTGGAGTGTCCAGGGGGAGACCCAGTACTTC	CAWSVQGETQYF
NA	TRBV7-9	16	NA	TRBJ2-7	TGTGCCAGCAGCTTAGGCGGGTACACAGTCTCCTACGAGCAGTACTTC	CASSLGGYTVSYEQYF
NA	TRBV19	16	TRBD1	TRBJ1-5	TGTGCCAGTAGTCCCCTGGGACAGGGGTCGGATCAGCCCCAGCATTTT	CASSPLGQGSDQPQHF
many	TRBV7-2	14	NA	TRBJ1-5	TGTGCCAGCAGCTCAGGGCCAAGCAATCAGCCCCAGCATTTT	CASSSGPSNQPQHF
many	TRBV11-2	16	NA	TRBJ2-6	TGTGCCAGCAGCCGCTTAGGGCTTTCTGGGGCCAACGTCCTGACTTTC	CASSRLGLSGANVLTF
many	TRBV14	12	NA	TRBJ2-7	TGTGCCAGCAGCCATAGTCCCTACGAGCAGTACTTC	CASSHSPYEQYF
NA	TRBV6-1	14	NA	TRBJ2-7	TGTGCCAGCATGGGCAGGGTAAGCTCCTACGAGCAGTACTTC	CASMGRVSSYEQYF
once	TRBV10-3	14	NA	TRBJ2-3	TGTGCCATCACCCCCACGGGTGGCACAGATACGCAGTATTTT	CAITPTGGTDTQYF
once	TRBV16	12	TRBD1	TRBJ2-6	TGTGCCAGCAGCCCCCGGGGGACAGGATCGACTTTC	CASSPRGTGSTF
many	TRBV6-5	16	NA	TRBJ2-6	TGTGCCAGCAGGTCGACTGCAAACTCTGGGGCCAACGTCCTGACTTTC	CASRSTANSGANVLTF
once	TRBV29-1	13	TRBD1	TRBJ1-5	TGCAGCTCAACGGGGGACAGGAATCAGCCCCAGCATTTT	CSSTGDRNQPQHF
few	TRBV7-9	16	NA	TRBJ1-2	TGTGCCAGCAGCTTAACCCCAATGGGCAGGACGGGGGCCTACACCTTC	CASSLTPMGRTGAYTF
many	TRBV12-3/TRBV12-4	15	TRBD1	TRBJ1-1	TGTGCCAGCAGCCCCGACAGGGTCATTGGCACTGAAGCTTTCTTT	CASSPDRVIGTEAFF
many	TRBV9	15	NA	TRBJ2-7	TGTGCCAGCAGCCCCTTCGACATCAGCTCCTACGAGCAGTACTTC	CASSPFDISSYEQYF
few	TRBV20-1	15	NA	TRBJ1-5	TGCAGTGCCACACTCCAACCACAGGGAACTCAGCCCCAGCATTTT	CSATLQPQGTQPQHF
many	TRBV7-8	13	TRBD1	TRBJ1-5	TGTGCCAGCAGACCCGACAGGGATCAGCCCCAGCATTTT	CASRPDRDQPQHF
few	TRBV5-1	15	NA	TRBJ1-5	TGCGCCAGCAGCTTGGAAGGCAGGGAGAATCAGCCCCAGCATTTT	CASSLEGRENQPQHF
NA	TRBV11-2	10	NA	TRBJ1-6	TGTGCCAGCAGCTTAGAACCCCTCCACTTT	CASSLEPLHF
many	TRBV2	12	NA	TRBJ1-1	TGTGCCAGCAGTGATGAGGGGAGGACAGCTTTCTTT	CASSDEGRTAFF
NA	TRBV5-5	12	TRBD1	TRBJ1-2	TGTGCCAGCAGCTTAGAGGGGACAGCCAACACCTTC	CASSLEGTANTF
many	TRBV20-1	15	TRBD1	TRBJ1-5	TGCAGTGCTAGCCCGACAGGGAACCTCAATCAGCCCCAGCATTTT	CSASPTGNLNQPQHF
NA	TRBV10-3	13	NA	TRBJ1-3	TGTGCCATCCAGTATGGGACCGGAAACACCATATATTTT	CAIQYGTGNTIYF
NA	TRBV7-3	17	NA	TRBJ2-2	TGTGCCAGCAGCTTAGGTTGGGGAGCGGGCGGCACCGGGGAGCTGTTTTTT	CASSLGWGAGGTGELFF
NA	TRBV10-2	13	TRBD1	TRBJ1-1	TGCGCCAGCAGCCCCGGGACAGGGGCAGGAGCTTTCTTT	CASSPGTGAGAFF
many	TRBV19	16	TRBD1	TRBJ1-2	TGTGCCAGTAAAAGGTCGCCGGGACAGGAGAACTATGGCTACACCTTC	CASKRSPGQENYGYTF
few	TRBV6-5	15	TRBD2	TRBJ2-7	TGTGCCAGCATGGCCCCGAGCGGGGGGAGGAACGAGCAGTACTTC	CASMAPSGGRNEQYF
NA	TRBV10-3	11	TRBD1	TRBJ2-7	TGTGCCTCCGGGACAGGGTTCGAGCAGTACTTC	CASGTGFEQYF
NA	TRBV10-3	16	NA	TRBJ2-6	TGTGCCATCCTGGGCGCCGCTTACTCTGGGGCCAACGTCCTGACTTTC	CAILGAAYSGANVLTF
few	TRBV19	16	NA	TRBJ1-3	TGTGCCAGTAGTATCCCGGGCGGATCCTCTGGAAACACCATATATTTT	CASSIPGGSSGNTIYF
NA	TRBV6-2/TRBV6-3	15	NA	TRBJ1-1	TGTGCCAGCAGTTACAATGGGGGGGTAGACACTGAAGCTTTCTTT	CASSYNGGVDTEAFF
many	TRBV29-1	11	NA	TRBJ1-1	TGCAGCGTTGAAGACAGACATGAAGCTTTCTTT	CSVEDRHEAFF
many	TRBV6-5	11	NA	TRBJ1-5	TGTGCCAGCGGGGGCAATCAGCCCCAGCATTTT	CASGGNQPQHF
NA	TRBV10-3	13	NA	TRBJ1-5	TGTGCCATCAGTGAGGGCACGAATCAGCCCCAGCATTTT	CAISEGTNQPQHF
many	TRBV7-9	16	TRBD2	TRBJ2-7	TGTGCCAGCAGCTTAATTAGGACTAGCGCTTACTACGAGCAGTACTTC	CASSLIRTSAYYEQYF
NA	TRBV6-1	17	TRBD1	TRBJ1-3	TGTGCCAGCAGCCCCCGGGGGACAGGGTCGGGAGGAAACACCATATATTTT	CASSPRGTGSGGNTIYF
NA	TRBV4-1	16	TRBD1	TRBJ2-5	TGCGCCAGCAGCCAAGTGGGATCCGGGACAGGGGAGACCCAGTACTTC	CASSQVGSGTGETQYF
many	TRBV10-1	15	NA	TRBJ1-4	TGCGCCAGCAGTGCCCAGAAAGGGGCACATGAAAAACTGTTTTTT	CASSAQKGAHEKLFF
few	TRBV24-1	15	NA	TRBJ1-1	TGTGCCACCAGTGACGCGGCCCAGGGGAACACTGAAGCTTTCTTT	CATSDAAQGNTEAFF
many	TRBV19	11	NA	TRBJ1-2	TGTGCCAGTAGTCGCAGGGTAGACTACACCTTC	CASSRRVDYTF
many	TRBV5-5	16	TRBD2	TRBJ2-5	TGTGCCAGCAGCCTCACCCGCCCGACTAGCGGTGAGACCCAGTACTTC	CASSLTRPTSGETQYF
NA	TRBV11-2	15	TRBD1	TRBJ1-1	TGTGCCAGCAGCTACCGGGGACAGGGGGGGGATGGAGCTTTCTTT	CASSYRGQGGDGAFF
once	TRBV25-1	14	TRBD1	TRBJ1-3	TGTGCCAGCAGCTCGGGACAGGGACGAAACACCATATATTTT	CASSSGQGRNTIYF